This paragraph covers one TCR beta chain sequence. While infection was still active, Seattle patients were enrolled and then followed longitudinally. As handled by the study authors: The authors estimated nucleated cell counts from reference gene primer amplification. Clones were sequenced by immunoSEQ multiplex PCR, and TCRdb holds only the in-frame ones, with some missing. That table gives V, J and clone size, and the DNA gave D and trimming. In the table there are roughly 250,000 clones, roughly 91% of which are singletons. This sample stems from a study of blood T cell repertoires in COVID-19. Study-wide context: Nucleic acid was either cDNA or gDNA, and it came from T cells, B-cell-depleted T cells, or PBMCs.

The CDR3 length is 14 residues. Trimming removed 4 bases at V and 2 bases at J, with 11 bases between. CDR1 SNHLY and CDR2 FYNNEI come from the germline V gene. The chain is built from TRBV2 and TRBJ1-2; no definite D call. The clonotype was recovered from a young man with COVID-19, enrolled during active disease. Sample: peripheral blood. CDR3: CASSAGVLNYGYTF. The DNA of the CDR3 is TGTGCCAGCAGTGCGGGAGTCCTGAACTATGGCTACACCTTC.